The 18 T cell receptor beta chains listed next were all sequenced from one sample in a study of shared clonotypes between healthy human individuals. Profiled with immunoSEQ multiplex PCR; TCRdb holds only in-frame clones, not every one. This table holds about 1.1 million clones, around three quarters found once. Sequencing input: memory CD4+ T cells from PBMCs. Subset specified: CD45RA-negative fraction. These receptors were collected from a man between 18 and 35 years old in good health. Some clones in this sample may be carry-over from other donors' samples.

This clone was recorded a few times. The sample carries other DNA sequences with the same CDR3. The chain is built from TRBV28 and TRBJ1-1; D not certain. The germline gives CDR1 MDHEN, CDR2 SYDVKM. The CDR3 totals 13 residues. Trimming pared 0 bases from V and 1 base from J, leaving 3 bases between. CDR3 bases: TGTGCCAGCAGTTTATGGGGGAACACTGAAGCTTTCTTT. Its translation is CASSLWGNTEAFF.

The rearrangement links TRBV29-1 to TRBJ2-1; D gene ambiguous. CDR1 and CDR2 (germline): SQVTM, ANQGSEA. Trimming shortened V by 1 base and J by 0 bases, and 13 bases separated the two germline ends. The CDR3 runs to 16 residues. The CDR3 reads CSVEGTRELSYNEQFF. The CDR3 DNA sequence: TGCAGCGTTGAAGGCACCCGAGAACTCTCCTACAATGAGCAGTTCTTC.

This clone was seen a single time. The J gene is TRBJ2-2, the V gene TRBV11-3, with TRBD2 identical over 8 bases. The germline gives CDR1 SGHNT, CDR2 YENEEA. V shed 3 bases and J 4 bases; nucleotides not matched to a gene: 1. CDR3 length: 14 residues. CDR3 coding DNA: TGTGCCAGCAGCTTGCTAGCGGGCACCGGGGAGCTGTTTTTT. This translates into CASSLLAGTGELFF.

The chain carries TRBV4-2 and TRBJ2-1, with 11 nucleotides matching TRBD2. The germline gives CDR1 LGHNA, CDR2 YNFKEQ. The V and J ends lost 0 bases and 5 bases, in that order; junction bases with no gene match: 0. The CDR3 extends over 15 amino acids. CDR3 sequence reads: CASSQETSGDNEQFF. CDR3 in DNA: TGTGCCAGCAGCCAAGAGACTAGCGGGGACAATGAGCAGTTCTTC.

A few counts support this clone. The V call is TRBV5-1, the J call TRBJ2-1; D call uncertain. CDR1 and CDR2 from the germline V gene are SGHRS and YFSETQ. V lost 4 bases to trimming and J lost 2 bases, with 10 bases between them. The CDR3 extends over 14 amino acids. In nucleotides, the CDR3 is TGCGCCAGCAGCGTTAGCACCCCCTACAATGAGCAGTTCTTC. Translating gives CASSVSTPYNEQFF.

The chain carries TRBV11-2 and TRBJ1-6; D is ambiguous. The V and J ends lost 2 bases and 5 bases respectively, with 1 base between them. The CDR3 contains 12 residues. The V gene's germline CDR1 is SGHAT and CDR2 FQNNGV. The CDR3 here is CASSLNNSPLHF. In DNA, the CDR3 is TGTGCCAGCAGCTTAAATAATTCACCCCTCCACTTT.

J is TRBJ1-4 and V is TRBV2; a possible D gene is TRBD1 (6 bases). Trimming took 0 bases from V and 1 from J, leaving 15 bases between them. The germline CDR1 and CDR2 sequences are SNHLY and FYNNEI. The CDR3 is 18 amino acids. Here the CDR3 DNA reads TGTGCCAGCAGTGAAGCTCCCGTACAACAGGGAACTAATGAAAAACTGTTTTTT. This sequence encodes CASSEAPVQQGTNEKLFF.

The chain employs TRBV29-1 and TRBJ2-1; 10 nucleotides align to TRBD1. The CDR3 is 13 residues long. Germline V lookup: CDR1 SQVTM, CDR2 ANQGSEA. Trimming cost V 6 bases and J 9 bases; bases outside gene matches: 8. CDR3 region: CSVTGTGASEQFF. The CDR3 bases are TGCAGCGTCACCGGGACAGGGGCAAGTGAGCAGTTCTTC.

This clone showed up just once. The chain recombines TRBV18 with TRBJ2-5, with 8 bases that match TRBD2. V shed 4 bases, J shed 3 bases, and the junction held 4 bases outside the gene matches. The V gene's germline CDR1 is KGHSH and CDR2 LQKENI. This CDR3 spans 14 amino acids. The CDR3 nucleotides read TGTGCCAGCTCACACCCGGGGGGGGAAGAGACCCAGTACTTC. Its protein is CASSHPGGEETQYF. Supplemented by reference TRBV18 and TRBJ2-5, the full variable domain reads NAGVMQNPRHLVRRRGQEARLRCSPMKGHSHVYWYRQLPEEGLKFMVYLQKENIIDESGMPKERFSAEFPKEGPSILRIQQVVRGDSAAYFCASSHPGGEETQYFGPGTRLLVL.

The chain joins TRBV2 to TRBJ1-3, with D maybe TRBD1 (5 bases). The germline V and J ends were trimmed by 2 bases and 3 bases, with 14 bases remaining between them. There are 16 residues in the CDR3. Germline assignment: CDR1 SNHLY and CDR2 FYNNEI. DNA of the CDR3: TGTGCCAGCAGTGAATTTTACAGGACGGATGGAAACACCATATATTTT. The encoded protein is CASSEFYRTDGNTIYF.

The V gene is TRBV7-9, the J gene TRBJ1-3, with D possibly matching TRBD1 (5 bases). CDR3 size: 17 residues. Germline V lookup: CDR1 SEHNR, CDR2 FQNEAQ (reference sequence). Trimming stripped 5 bases from V and 6 bases from J, with 23 bases between. The CDR3 DNA reads TGTGCCAGCAGCCCCCGTGAGGGGCTGAAGACTGAAAACACCATATATTTT. Its protein product is CASSPREGLKTENTIYF.

This clone was counted many times. This chain links TRBV2 with TRBJ1-1; D call uncertain. Germline V gene sequence: CDR1 SNHLY, CDR2 FYNNEI. Trimming took 10 bases from V and 2 from J, leaving 17 bases between them. The CDR3 length is 14 residues. Here the CDR3 DNA reads TGTGCCACCTCCCCCCAGAGGGCAAACACTGAAGCTTTCTTT. This translates into CATSPQRANTEAFF.

As for this clone: A far larger clone is just one base off, so this is likely a read error. Within the sample, other DNA sequences also encode this same CDR3. The chain combines TRBV27 with TRBJ1-2; D remains unclear. This CDR3 comprises 13 residues. Germline CDR1 reads MNHEY; CDR2 reads SMNVEV (reference sequence). Trimming shortened V by 4 bases and J by 7 bases, and 13 bases separated the two germline ends. The CDR3 DNA reads TGTGCCAGCAGTTGGTCTGGGGAGAGTGGCTACACCTTC. It yields the protein CASSWSGESGYTF.

The gene calls are TRBV28 and TRBJ2-2; the D is unclear. The CDR3 is 13 amino acids. The V gene's germline CDR1 is MDHEN and CDR2 SYDVKM. V lost 5 bases to trimming and J lost 13 bases, with 17 bases between them. The CDR3 region is CASSLRAPSGLFF. The CDR3 region has the DNA TGTGCCAGCAGTCTGCGAGCCCCTTCGGGGCTGTTTTTT.

As concerns this clone: The same CDR3 arises from other DNA sequences in this sample as well. V is TRBV7-2 and J is TRBJ1-2; D is uncertain. The CDR3 spans 13 residues. Trimming shortened V by 4 bases and J by 2 bases, and 8 bases separated the two germline ends. Germline assignment: CDR1 SGHTA and CDR2 FQGNSA. The CDR3 protein is CASSSGLNYGYTF. CDR3 nucleotide sequence: TGTGCCAGCAGCTCAGGATTAAACTATGGCTACACCTTC.

The chain links TRBV21-1 to TRBJ2-2; the DNA was not compared with TRBD1, the D call given in the table. TRBV21-1 is annotated as a pseudogene. This CDR3 contains 16 residues. The DNA of the CDR3 is TGTGCCAGCAGCCCCCTGGGGGCTAGCAACACCGGGGAGCTGTTTTTT. The encoded protein is CASSPLGASNTGELFF.

V and J are TRBV5-4 and TRBJ2-1; no clear D gene. V was pared by 1 base and J by 4 bases, with 15 bases between. CDR3 length: 16 residues. The V gene's germline CDR1 is SGHNT and CDR2 YYREEE (reference sequence). The CDR3 DNA follows: TGTGCCAGCAGCTTGATGGTCTCAGTTCAATACAATGAGCAGTTCTTC. It specifies CASSLMVSVQYNEQFF.

V gene TRBV7-9 combines with J gene TRBJ1-2; D not certain. V was shortened by 1 base and J by 8 bases, with 14 bases between the two germline ends. The germline gives CDR1 SEHNR, CDR2 FQNEAQ (reference sequence). The length of the CDR3 is 14 residues. The CDR3 loop is CASSLVPGSSGYTF. For the CDR3, the DNA is TGTGCCAGCAGCTTAGTCCCAGGTTCGAGCGGCTACACCTTC.